What follows are 18 T cell receptor beta chains derived from one specimen sequenced in a study of control samples from healthy donors and cancer patients. Only in-frame clones appear in the TCRdb table, and some are missing; sequencing was by immunoSEQ multiplex PCR. Of around 170,000 clones listed, around 89% are singletons. Sequencing input: blood. The source is a woman between 50 and 59 years old in good health.

A single count supports this clone. For the CDR3, the DNA is TGCGCCAGCAGCTTGGGGGTTCTAGCGGGAGTGGGCGAGCAGTACTTC. This encodes CASSLGVLAGVGEQYF. This chain joins TRBV5-1 and TRBJ2-7, with TRBD2 matching 10 bases. Per germline, CDR1 SGHRS and CDR2 YFSETQ. Trimming removed 0 bases from V and 6 bases from J; junction bases left unmatched: 9. CDR3 size: 16 residues.

The chain links TRBV14 to TRBJ1-1, with no clear D. CDR3 size: 15 residues. CDR1 and CDR2 from the germline V gene are SGHDN and FVKESK. V was shortened by 4 bases and J by 2 bases, with 14 bases between the two germline ends. In DNA form, the CDR3 reads TGTGCCAGCAGCCTGAGGCCCATGATAAACACTGAAGCTTTCTTT. This gives the protein CASSLRPMINTEAFF.

A remark on this clone: Other DNA sequences within the sample encode an identical CDR3. The chain carries TRBV6-5 and TRBJ1-3; the D is unclear. The germline CDR1 and CDR2 sequences are MNHEY and SVGAGI. V was cut by 0 bases and J by 0 bases, with 6 bases left in between. This CDR3 has 15 amino acids. The CDR3 loop is CASSYSTASGNTIYF. The CDR3 nucleotides are TGTGCCAGCAGTTACTCCACGGCCTCTGGAAACACCATATATTTT.

The V gene is TRBV19, the J gene TRBJ2-1, with D hard to call. This CDR3 has 12 amino acids. Trimming removed 5 bases at V and 9 bases at J, with 11 bases between. The germline gives CDR1 LNHDA, CDR2 SQIVND (reference sequence). The chain's CDR3 is CASSAPGTEQFF. As DNA, the CDR3 is TGTGCCAGTAGTGCTCCCGGCACTGAGCAGTTCTTC.

The V gene is TRBV2, the J gene TRBJ2-5, with D possibly matching TRBD1 (5 bases). Trimming cost V 1 base and J 5 bases, with 14 bases left between them. The CDR3 has 15 amino acids. Germline values: CDR1 SNHLY, CDR2 FYNNEI. The chain's CDR3 is CASSEGNQGLETQYF. CDR3 sequence (DNA): TGTGCCAGCAGTGAAGGAAACCAGGGATTGGAGACCCAGTACTTC. The full variable domain, its missing parts supplied by reference TRBV2 and TRBJ2-5, is EPEVTQTPSHQVTQMGQEVILRCVPISNHLYFYWYRQILGQKVEFLVSFYNNEISEKSEIFDDQFSVERPDGSNFTLKIRSTKLEDSAMYFCASSEGNQGLETQYFGPGTRLLVL.

The CDR3 DNA reads TGTGCCAGCAGCTCGCTAGCGGGGGGTCCCCGGTGGGATGAGCAGTTCTTC. Protein: CASSSLAGGPRWDEQFF. The V call is TRBV7-3, the J call TRBJ2-1; 11 bases are a match to TRBD2. Trimming took 4 bases from V and 8 from J; bases not matched to a gene: 13. Germline CDR1 SGHTA, CDR2 FQGTGA. The CDR3 runs 17 residues.

Details on this clone: Germline is not matched at one junction end, which may reflect a read error. The chain couples TRBV3-1 (or the pseudogene TRBV3-2) to TRBJ1-1, with a possible D match to TRBD1 (5 bases). This CDR3 comprises 14 residues. Germline values: CDR1 LGHDT, CDR2 YNNKEL (reference sequence). The chain's CDR3 is CASIQGGTNTEAFF. DNA for the CDR3: TGTGCCAGCATCCAAGGAGGGACGAACACTGAAGCTTTCTTT.

V gene TRBV28 combines with J gene TRBJ1-3, with 10 bases aligning to TRBD1. Per the germline V gene, CDR1 is MDHEN and CDR2 is SYDVKM. This CDR3 spans 16 amino acids. V trimming: 6 bases; J trimming: 3 bases; junction bases outside the gene matches: 8. The chain's CDR3 is CASSALTGGYGNTIYF. CDR3 nucleotide sequence: TGTGCCAGCAGCGCCCTGACAGGGGGCTATGGAAACACCATATATTTT.

This chain uses TRBV9 with TRBJ2-1, with 9 bases aligning to TRBD2. Germline lookup yields CDR1 SGDLS and CDR2 YYNGEE. This CDR3 spans 20 amino acids. V gave up 4 bases and J gave up 0 bases; unmatched junction bases: 17. Written as DNA, the CDR3 is TGTGCCAGCAGCCCACTTAGGACAGGCCAAGCGGGAGGCTCCTACAATGAGCAGTTCTTC. It yields the protein CASSPLRTGQAGGSYNEQFF.

This chain links TRBV5-5 with TRBJ2-1, with D maybe TRBD1 (6 bases). Germline loops: CDR1 SGHKS, CDR2 YYEKEE (reference sequence). CDR3 length equals 16 residues. With 4 bases removed from V and 3 bases from J, the gap between germline ends came to 17 bases. The CDR3 protein is CASSQDPGVSYNEQFF. Here the CDR3 DNA reads TGTGCCAGCAGCCAGGACCCAGGGGTCAGCTACAATGAGCAGTTCTTC.

The genes are TRBV5-1 and TRBJ1-1; D is unresolved. Germline V gene data show CDR1 as SGHRS and CDR2 as YFSETQ. V was shortened by 4 bases and J by 5 bases, with 15 bases between the two germline ends. The CDR3 runs 14 residues. DNA for the CDR3: TGCGCCAGCAGCCCTGGAGAGGTTAGGACTGAAGCTTTCTTT. This translates into CASSPGEVRTEAFF.

This chain uses TRBV18 with TRBJ2-2; TRBD1 aligns across 9 bases. With V trimmed by 3 bases and J by 4 bases, 12 bases remained unmatched. This CDR3 spans 18 amino acids. Germline lookup yields CDR1 KGHSH and CDR2 LQKENI. As DNA, the CDR3 is TGTGCCAGCTCACCCAGAAGTCCGGGACAGGGTGGCACCGGGGAGCTGTTTTTT. The encoded protein is CASSPRSPGQGGTGELFF.

The V call is TRBV2, the J call TRBJ1-6; weak D call: TRBD1 (6 bases). Germline assignment: CDR1 SNHLY and CDR2 FYNNEI. V lost 4 bases and J 7 bases, leaving 11 bases between the germline ends. There are 14 residues in the CDR3. CDR3 bases: TGTGCCAGCAGTGGCCGGGGGCAGAATTCACCCCTCCACTTT. Protein sequence: CASSGRGQNSPLHF.

This rearrangement joins TRBV11-3 to TRBJ2-2; D might be TRBD2 (5 bases). The CDR3 totals 14 residues. The V end lost 5 bases, the J end lost 4 bases, and 11 bases lay between the germline ends. CDR1 and CDR2 from the germline V gene are SGHNT and YENEEA. The CDR3 sequence: CASSRGPGTGELFF. In nucleotides, the CDR3 is TGTGCCAGCAGCCGAGGGCCCGGCACCGGGGAGCTGTTTTTT.

The chain is built from TRBV3-1 (or the pseudogene TRBV3-2) and TRBJ2-1; D is perhaps TRBD1 (6 bases). The CDR3 has 12 amino acids. Germline V gene lookup returns CDR1 LGHDT and CDR2 YNNKEL (reference sequence). The V end lost 8 bases, the J end lost 7 bases, and 12 bases lay between the germline ends. The CDR3 DNA sequence: TGTGCCAGCCGAGAGGGGGTAAATGAGCAGTTCTTC. Translating gives CASREGVNEQFF.

This clone has just one count. V gene TRBV6-5 combines with J gene TRBJ1-1; 7 positions match TRBD1. The CDR3 is 16 residues long. V shed 0 bases and J 5 bases; nucleotides not matched to a gene: 9. CDR1 is MNHEY, CDR2 SVGAGI, per germline. CDR3 amino acids: CASSYSAGGPRTEAFF. CDR3 nucleotide sequence: TGTGCCAGCAGTTACTCAGCAGGGGGTCCGAGGACTGAAGCTTTCTTT.

This clone was counted a few times. The chain uses TRBV6-4 and TRBJ1-2; 7 bases align to TRBD1. With V trimmed by 0 bases and J by 6 bases, 16 bases remained unmatched. CDR3 length: 18 amino acids. CDR1 and CDR2 from the germline V gene are MRHNA and SNTAGT. CDR3 sequence (DNA): TGTGCCAGCAGTGACTCGATTAGTCTGACAGGGATTGTCGATGGCTACACCTTC. Its protein is CASSDSISLTGIVDGYTF.

The chain is built from TRBV6-5 and TRBJ1-6; D is unclear. Trimming took off 10 bases at V and 7 bases at J, with 14 bases between the two ends. The CDR3 spans 13 residues. The germline gives CDR1 MNHEY, CDR2 SVGAGI. The CDR3 reads CATYSIENSPLHF. The CDR3 nucleotides read TGTGCCACATACTCAATAGAGAATTCACCCCTCCACTTT.